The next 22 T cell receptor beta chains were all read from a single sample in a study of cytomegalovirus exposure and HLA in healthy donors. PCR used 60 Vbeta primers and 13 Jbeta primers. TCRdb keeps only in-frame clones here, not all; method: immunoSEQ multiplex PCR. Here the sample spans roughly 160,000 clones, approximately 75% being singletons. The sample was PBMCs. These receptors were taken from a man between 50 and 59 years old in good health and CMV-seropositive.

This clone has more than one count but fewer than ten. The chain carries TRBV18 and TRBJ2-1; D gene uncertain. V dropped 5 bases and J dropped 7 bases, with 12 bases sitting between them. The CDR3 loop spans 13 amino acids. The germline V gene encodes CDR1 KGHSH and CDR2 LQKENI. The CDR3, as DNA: TGTGCCAGCTCAGATCCTTACAAGAATGAGCAGTTCTTC. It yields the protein CASSDPYKNEQFF.

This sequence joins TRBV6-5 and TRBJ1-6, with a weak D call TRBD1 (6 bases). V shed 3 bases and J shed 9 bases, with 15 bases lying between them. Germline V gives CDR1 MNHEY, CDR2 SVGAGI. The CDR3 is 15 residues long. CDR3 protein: CASSYGRRGTSPLHF. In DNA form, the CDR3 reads TGTGCCAGCAGTTATGGCCGCAGGGGTACTTCACCCCTCCACTTT.

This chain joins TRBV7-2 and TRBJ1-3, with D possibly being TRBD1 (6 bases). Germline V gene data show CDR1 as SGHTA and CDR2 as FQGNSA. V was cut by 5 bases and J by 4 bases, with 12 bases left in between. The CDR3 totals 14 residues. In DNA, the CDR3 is TGTGCCAGCAGCCCAACAGGGTCCGGAAACACCATATATTTT. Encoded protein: CASSPTGSGNTIYF.

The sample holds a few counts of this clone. The CDR3 is CASTTAPLEKLFF. As DNA, the CDR3 is TGTGCCAGTACCACAGCTCCCTTGGAAAAACTGTTTTTT. The chain has TRBV2 and TRBJ1-4; D remains unclear. Germline CDR1 SNHLY, CDR2 FYNNEI. The ends were cut back, 9 bases at V and 8 bases at J, with 16 bases in the middle. The CDR3 sequence is 13 residues long.

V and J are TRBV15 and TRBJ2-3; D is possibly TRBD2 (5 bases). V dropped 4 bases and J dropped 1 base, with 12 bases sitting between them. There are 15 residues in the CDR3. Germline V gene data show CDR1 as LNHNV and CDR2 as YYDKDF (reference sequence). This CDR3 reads CATSKHSAGTDTQYF. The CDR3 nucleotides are TGTGCCACCAGCAAACATAGCGCGGGCACAGATACGCAGTATTTT.

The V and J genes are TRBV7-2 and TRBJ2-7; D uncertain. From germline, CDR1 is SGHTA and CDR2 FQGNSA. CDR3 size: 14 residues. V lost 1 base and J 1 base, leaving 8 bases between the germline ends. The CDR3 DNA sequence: TGTGCCAGCAGCTTAGATCTAGGTTCCTACGAGCAGTACTTC. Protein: CASSLDLGSYEQYF.

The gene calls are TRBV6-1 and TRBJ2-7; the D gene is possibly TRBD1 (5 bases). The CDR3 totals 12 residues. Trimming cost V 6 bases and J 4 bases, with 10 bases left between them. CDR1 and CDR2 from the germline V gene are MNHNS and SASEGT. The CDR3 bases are TGTGCCAGCAGAGAGACAGATTACGAGCAGTACTTC. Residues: CASRETDYEQYF.

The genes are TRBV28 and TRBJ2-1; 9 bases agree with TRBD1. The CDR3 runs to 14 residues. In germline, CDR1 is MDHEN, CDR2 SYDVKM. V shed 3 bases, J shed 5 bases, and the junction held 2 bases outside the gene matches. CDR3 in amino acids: CASSLGQGNNEQFF. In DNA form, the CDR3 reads TGTGCCAGCAGTTTGGGACAGGGCAACAATGAGCAGTTCTTC.

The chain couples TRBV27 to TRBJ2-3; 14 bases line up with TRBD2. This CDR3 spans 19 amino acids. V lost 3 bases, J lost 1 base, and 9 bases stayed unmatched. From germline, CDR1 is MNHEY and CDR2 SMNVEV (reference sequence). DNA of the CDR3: TGTGCCAGCAGTTTGGCTCACGGGACTAGCGGGGGTGGCACAGATACGCAGTATTTT. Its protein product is CASSLAHGTSGGGTDTQYF.

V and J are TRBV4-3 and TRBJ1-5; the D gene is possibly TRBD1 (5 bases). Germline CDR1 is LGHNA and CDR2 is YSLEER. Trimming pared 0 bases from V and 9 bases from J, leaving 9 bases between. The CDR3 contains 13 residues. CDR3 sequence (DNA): TGCGCCAGCAGCCAAGATTTGGGGCGGCCCCAGCATTTT. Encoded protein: CASSQDLGRPQHF.

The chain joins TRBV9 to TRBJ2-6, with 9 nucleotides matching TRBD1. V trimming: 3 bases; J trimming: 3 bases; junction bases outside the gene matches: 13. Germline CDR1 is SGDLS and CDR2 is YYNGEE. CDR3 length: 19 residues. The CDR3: CASSETGTGSIIGANVLTF. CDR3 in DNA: TGTGCCAGCAGCGAGACCGGGACAGGGTCAATCATTGGGGCCAACGTCCTGACTTTC.

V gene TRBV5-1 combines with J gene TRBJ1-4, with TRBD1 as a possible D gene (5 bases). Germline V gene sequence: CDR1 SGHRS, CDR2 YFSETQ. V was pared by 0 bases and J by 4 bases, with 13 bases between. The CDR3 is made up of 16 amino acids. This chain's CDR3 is CASSLAGLLGNEKLFF. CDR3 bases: TGCGCCAGCAGCTTGGCGGGACTGCTAGGTAATGAAAAACTGTTTTTT.

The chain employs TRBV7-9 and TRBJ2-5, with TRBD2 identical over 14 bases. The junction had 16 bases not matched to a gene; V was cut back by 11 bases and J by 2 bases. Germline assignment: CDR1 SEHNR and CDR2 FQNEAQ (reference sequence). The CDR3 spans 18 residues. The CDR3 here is CASNYRLAGGERQETQYF. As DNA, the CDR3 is TGTGCCTCAAACTACAGACTAGCGGGGGGGGAGCGGCAAGAGACCCAGTACTTC.

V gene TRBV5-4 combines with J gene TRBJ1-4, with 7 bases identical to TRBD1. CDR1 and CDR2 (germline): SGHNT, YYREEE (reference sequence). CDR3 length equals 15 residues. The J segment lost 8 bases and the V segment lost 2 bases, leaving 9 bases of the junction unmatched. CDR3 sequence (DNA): TGTGCCAGCAGCTTTTTTGGGACAGAGGGGGAAAAACTGTTTTTT. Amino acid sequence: CASSFFGTEGEKLFF.

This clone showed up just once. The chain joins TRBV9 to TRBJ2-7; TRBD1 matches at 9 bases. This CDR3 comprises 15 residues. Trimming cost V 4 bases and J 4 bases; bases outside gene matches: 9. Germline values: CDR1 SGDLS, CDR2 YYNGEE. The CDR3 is CASSPPRTGAYEQYF. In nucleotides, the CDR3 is TGTGCCAGCAGCCCCCCAAGGACAGGGGCATACGAGCAGTACTTC.

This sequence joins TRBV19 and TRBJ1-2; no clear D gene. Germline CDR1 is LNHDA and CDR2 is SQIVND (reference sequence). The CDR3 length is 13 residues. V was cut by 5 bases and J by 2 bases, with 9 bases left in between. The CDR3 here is CASSFAENYGYTF. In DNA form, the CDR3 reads TGTGCCAGTAGTTTCGCAGAAAACTATGGCTACACCTTC.

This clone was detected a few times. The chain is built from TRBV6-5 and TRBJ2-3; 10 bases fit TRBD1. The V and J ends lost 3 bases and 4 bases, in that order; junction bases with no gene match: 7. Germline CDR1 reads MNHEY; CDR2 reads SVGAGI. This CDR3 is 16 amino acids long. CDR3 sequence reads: CASSYAGTGAADTQYF. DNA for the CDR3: TGTGCCAGCAGTTATGCCGGGACAGGGGCGGCAGATACGCAGTATTTT.

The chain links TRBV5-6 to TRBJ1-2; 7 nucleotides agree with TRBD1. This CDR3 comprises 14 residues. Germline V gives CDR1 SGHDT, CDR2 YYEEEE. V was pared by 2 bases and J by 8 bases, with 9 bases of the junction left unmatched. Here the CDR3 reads CASSFRTGPSGYTF. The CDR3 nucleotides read TGTGCCAGCAGCTTTCGGACAGGTCCCTCGGGCTACACCTTC. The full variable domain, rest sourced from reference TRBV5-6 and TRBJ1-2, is DAGVTQSPTHLIKTRGQQVTLRCSPKSGHDTVSWYQQALGQGPQFIFQYYEEEERQRGNFPDRFSGHQFPNYSSELNVNALLLGDSALYLCASSFRTGPSGYTFGSGTRLTVV.

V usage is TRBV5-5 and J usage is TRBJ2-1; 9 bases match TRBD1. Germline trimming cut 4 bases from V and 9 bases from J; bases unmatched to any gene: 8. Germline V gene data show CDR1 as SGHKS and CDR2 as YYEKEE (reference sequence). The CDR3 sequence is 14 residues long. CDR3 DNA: TGTGCCAGCAGCGCCGGGACAGGGACTGCTGAGCAGTTCTTC. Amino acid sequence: CASSAGTGTAEQFF.

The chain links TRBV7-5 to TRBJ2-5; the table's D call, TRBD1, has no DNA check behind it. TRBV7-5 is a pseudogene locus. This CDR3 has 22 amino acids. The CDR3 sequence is CARSFSGRARGDRFPIQETQYF. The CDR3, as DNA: TGTGCCAGAAGTTTTTCAGGTCGGGCCCGCGGGGACAGGTTCCCCATCCAAGAGACCCAGTACTTC.

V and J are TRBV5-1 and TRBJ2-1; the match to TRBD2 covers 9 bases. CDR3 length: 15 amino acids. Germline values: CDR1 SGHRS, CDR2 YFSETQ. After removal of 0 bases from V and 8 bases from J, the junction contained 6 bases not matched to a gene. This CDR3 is CASSLVRGGRDEQFF. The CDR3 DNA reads TGCGCCAGCAGCTTGGTGCGGGGGGGCCGGGATGAGCAGTTCTTC.

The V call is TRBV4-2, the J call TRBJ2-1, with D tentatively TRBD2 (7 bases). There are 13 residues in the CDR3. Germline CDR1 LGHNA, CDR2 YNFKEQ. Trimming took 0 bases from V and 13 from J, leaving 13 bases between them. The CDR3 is CASSQEKGDYQFF. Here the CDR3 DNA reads TGTGCCAGCAGCCAAGAAAAGGGGGACTACCAGTTCTTC.